A single T cell receptor beta chain is shown here with its context. No antigen is known for it. This sample was taken from a study of T cells after yellow fever vaccination. Study information: Fractions with few cells were prepared using SMART-Seq v4 Ultra Low Input. Study-level points and caveats: FACS-sorted repertoires could harbor abundant contaminating bulk-population clonotypes. The study re-detected most primary-vaccination clones after the booster (roughly 96% CD4, roughly 85% CD8). Weaker in magnitude, the secondary response showed a faster peak on day 5 versus 15.

CDR3 length equals 18 residues. The germline CDR1 and CDR2 sequences are SGHRS and YFSETQ. V gave up 1 base and J gave up 3 bases; unmatched junction bases: 6. TCRdb analysed the 5' RACE reads with MiXCR anew, one entry per CDR3 protein. The table shows a few hundred thousand distinct CDR3 sequences, with approximately 16% occurring only once. The source is a young man who received the YFV17D yellow fever vaccine. V gene TRBV5-1 combines with J gene TRBJ2-6; TRBD1 agrees at 11 bases. Specimen: PBMCs, collected more than 4 days after the first yellow fever vaccination. CDR3 sequence: CASSLNGQGAFGANVLTF. The CDR3 region has the DNA TGCGCCAGCAGCTTGAACGGACAGGGGGCTTTTGGGGCCAACGTCCTGACTTTC.